This TCR beta chain appears in the sequencing data of a study of radiotherapy plus CTLA-4 blockade in lung cancer. Background on the study: Objective responses arose in 15% to 20% of patients, and around 30% experienced disease control.

Sequencing used immunoSEQ multiplex PCR; TCRdb keeps in-frame clones, though not all of them. The sample includes some 73,000 clones, 78% of them seen just once. Germline V gives CDR1 MDHEN, CDR2 SYDVKM. The length of the CDR3 is 16 residues. The V segment lost 4 bases and the J segment 7 bases; nucleotides outside the gene matches: 12. This chain links TRBV28 with TRBJ1-4; 7 bases are shared with TRBD1. The origin of this receptor is a human donor with non-small cell lung cancer whose response to radiotherapy plus ipilimumab could not be evaluated. Some clones in this sample may be carry-over from other donors' samples. The sample in question was peripheral blood, obtained from a patient treated with radiotherapy plus ipilimumab. CDR3: CASSSIDRARFEKLFF. The CDR3, as DNA: TGTGCCAGCAGTTCCATTGACAGGGCTCGTTTTGAAAAACTGTTTTTT. The full variable domain, with the rest looked up from reference TRBV28 and TRBJ1-4, is DVKVTQSSRYLVKRTGEKVFLECVQDMDHENMFWYRQDPGLGLRLIYFSYDVKMKEKGDIPEGYSVSREKKERFSLILESASTNQTSMYLCASSSIDRARFEKLFFGSGTQLSVL.